The present TCR beta chain was sequenced within a study of control samples from healthy donors and cancer patients. Sequencing used immunoSEQ multiplex PCR; TCRdb keeps in-frame clones, though not all of them. The sample carries over 150,000 clones, more than 90% recorded once. Germline V gives CDR1 LGHDT, CDR2 YNNKEL (reference sequence). The CDR3 runs to 14 residues. Trimming pared 1 base from V and 6 bases from J, leaving 12 bases between. This sequence joins TRBV3-1 (or the pseudogene TRBV3-2) and TRBJ2-5; D gene uncertain. This TCR was recovered from a woman in her forties in good health. Sequencing used blood. CDR3 DNA sequence: TGTGCCAGCAGCCAAGGTCAGTCGGTACAGACCCAGTACTTC. This translates into CASSQGQSVQTQYF.